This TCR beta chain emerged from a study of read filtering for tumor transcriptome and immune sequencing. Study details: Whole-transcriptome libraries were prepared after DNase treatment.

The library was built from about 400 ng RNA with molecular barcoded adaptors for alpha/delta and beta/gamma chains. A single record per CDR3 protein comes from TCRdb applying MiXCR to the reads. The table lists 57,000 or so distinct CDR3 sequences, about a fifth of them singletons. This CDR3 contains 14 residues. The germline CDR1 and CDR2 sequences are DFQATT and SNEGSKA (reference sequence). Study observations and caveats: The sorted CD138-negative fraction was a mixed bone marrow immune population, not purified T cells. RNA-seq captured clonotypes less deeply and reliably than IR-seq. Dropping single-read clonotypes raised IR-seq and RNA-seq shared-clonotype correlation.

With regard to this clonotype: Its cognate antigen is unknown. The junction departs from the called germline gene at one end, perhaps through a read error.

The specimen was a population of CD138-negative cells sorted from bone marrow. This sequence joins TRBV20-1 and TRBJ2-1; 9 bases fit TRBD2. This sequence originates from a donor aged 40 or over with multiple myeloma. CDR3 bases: TGCAGTACTAGATCTAGCGGGACCCACAATGGGCAGCTCTTC. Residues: CSTRSSGTHNGQLF.